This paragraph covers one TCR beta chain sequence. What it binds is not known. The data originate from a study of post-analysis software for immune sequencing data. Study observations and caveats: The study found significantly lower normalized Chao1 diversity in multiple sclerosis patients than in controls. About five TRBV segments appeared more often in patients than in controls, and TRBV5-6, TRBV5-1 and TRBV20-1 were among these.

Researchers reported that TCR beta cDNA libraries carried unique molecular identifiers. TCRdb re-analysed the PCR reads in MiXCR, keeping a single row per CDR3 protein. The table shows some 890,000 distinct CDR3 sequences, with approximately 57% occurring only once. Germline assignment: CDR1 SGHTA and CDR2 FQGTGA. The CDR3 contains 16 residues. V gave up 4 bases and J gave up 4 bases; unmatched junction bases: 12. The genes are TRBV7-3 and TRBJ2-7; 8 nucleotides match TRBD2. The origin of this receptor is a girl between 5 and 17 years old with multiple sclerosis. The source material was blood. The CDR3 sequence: CASSSAASGSHYEQYF. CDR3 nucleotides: TGTGCCAGCAGCTCGGCGGCAAGCGGGAGCCATTACGAGCAGTACTTC.